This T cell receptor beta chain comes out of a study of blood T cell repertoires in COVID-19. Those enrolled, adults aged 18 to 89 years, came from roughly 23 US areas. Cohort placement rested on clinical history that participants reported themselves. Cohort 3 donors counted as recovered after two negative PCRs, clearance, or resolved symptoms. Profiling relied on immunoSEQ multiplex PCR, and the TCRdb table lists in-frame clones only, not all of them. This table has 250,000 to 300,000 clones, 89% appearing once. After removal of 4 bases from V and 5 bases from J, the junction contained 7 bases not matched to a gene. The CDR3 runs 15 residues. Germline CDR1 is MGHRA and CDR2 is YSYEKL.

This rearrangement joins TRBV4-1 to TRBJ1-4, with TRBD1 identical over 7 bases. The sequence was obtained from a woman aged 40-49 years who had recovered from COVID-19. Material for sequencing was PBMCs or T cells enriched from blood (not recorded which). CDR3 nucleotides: TGCGCCAGCAGCCGTGACAGGGCATCAAATGAAAAACTGTTTTTT. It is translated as CASSRDRASNEKLFF.